A single sample gave rise to the 17 T cell receptor beta chains below, sequenced in a study of T cells in Graves' hyperthyroidism and ophthalmopathy (dated by TCRdb to about 2019). The method was multiplex PCR. The data were produced on an Illumina HiSeq 2000. Amplification of TCR beta CDR3 regions was carried out from RNA transcripts. A first-round RT-PCR of the TCR CDR3 used the HTBI primer set with the Qiagen OneStep RT-PCR kit. The raw public reads went through TCRdb reprocessing: fastp at Q25, MiXCR clone calling, in-frame beta chains kept. CDR3 protein sequences are deduplicated, and each keeps its most common genes and DNA. The sample profile shows some 150,000 distinct CDR3 sequences; more than 20% of them were found once. The ten most abundant clones make up around 70% of the sample. Sequencing was done on a sample of blood. The receptor source for this set is a woman between 45 and 60 years old with Graves' hyperthyroidism that later progressed to Graves' ophthalmopathy.

The genes are TRBV28 and TRBJ1-6, with 7 bases identical to TRBD1. This CDR3 contains 14 residues. The germline gives CDR1 MDHEN, CDR2 SYDVKM. Trimming at V came to 5 bases and at J to 11 bases, leaving 9 bases not matched to a gene. The CDR3 loop is CASSEQGRNTPLHF. DNA of the CDR3: TGTGCCAGCAGTGAACAGGGGAGGAATACACCCCTCCACTTT.

The rearrangement links TRBV18 to TRBJ1-1, with 8 positions matching TRBD1. V was clipped by 1 base and J by 1 base; unmatched bases: 5. CDR3 length equals 16 residues. In germline, CDR1 is KGHSH, CDR2 LQKENI. In DNA, the CDR3 is TGTGCCAGCTCACCACGGGACAGGATGGCGAACACTGAAGCTTTCTTT. This codes for CASSPRDRMANTEAFF.

V usage is TRBV24-1 and J usage is TRBJ2-2; D is perhaps TRBD2 (6 bases). Trimming pared 7 bases from V and 2 bases from J, leaving 10 bases between. Looked up from germline, CDR1 is KGHDR and CDR2 is SFDVKD. The CDR3 consists of 14 residues. CDR3 sequence reads: CATSRELNTGELFF. The CDR3 nucleotides read TGTGCCACCAGCCGGGAGCTTAACACCGGGGAGCTGTTTTTT.

This clonotype has more than one count but fewer than ten. This sequence joins TRBV20-1 and TRBJ1-5; tentatively, D is TRBD1 (5 bases). In germline, CDR1 is DFQATT, CDR2 SNEGSKA (reference sequence). Trimming pared 5 bases from V and 1 base from J, leaving 9 bases between. The CDR3 is 13 amino acids. The CDR3 is CSAGWGSNQPQHF. CDR3 coding DNA: TGCAGTGCTGGTTGGGGCAGCAATCAGCCCCAGCATTTT.

This clonotype was counted ten times or more. The gene calls are TRBV20-1 and TRBJ1-1; 8 bases agree with TRBD1. CDR1 is DFQATT and CDR2 is SNEGSKA in the germline V gene (reference sequence). With 1 base clipped from V and 2 bases from J, the junction kept 9 bases outside the gene matches. This CDR3 is built from 16 residues. The CDR3 sequence is CSARVGRGRTNTEAFF. The DNA of the CDR3 is TGCAGTGCTAGAGTGGGCAGGGGGCGCACCAACACTGAAGCTTTCTTT.

J is TRBJ2-5 and V is TRBV28, with a possible D match to TRBD2 (6 bases). This CDR3 has 15 amino acids. Trimming left V 1 base short and J 5 bases short, with 14 bases between. Germline lookup yields CDR1 MDHEN and CDR2 SYDVKM. The CDR3 bases are TGTGCCAGCAGTTTATTGAGGGGAGGATCGGAGACCCAGTACTTC. Its protein product is CASSLLRGGSETQYF.

This clonotype has at least ten counts. This rearrangement joins TRBV6-1 to TRBJ1-1; weak D call: TRBD1 (6 bases). V was clipped by 5 bases and J by 5 bases, with 12 bases between them. Per germline, CDR1 MNHNS and CDR2 SASEGT. The CDR3 has 13 amino acids. CDR3 bases: TGTGCCAGCAGTCTAATTCAGGGGACTGAAGCTTTCTTT. Translated, it gives CASSLIQGTEAFF.

This chain joins TRBV19 and TRBJ2-2; D is unresolved. Germline CDR1 reads LNHDA; CDR2 reads SQIVND (reference sequence). V lost 1 base and J 3 bases, leaving 3 bases between the germline ends. This CDR3 is 13 amino acids long. The CDR3 spells CASSIVHTGELFF. The CDR3 DNA reads TGTGCCAGTAGTATAGTACACACCGGGGAGCTGTTTTTT.

This clonotype was picked up a small number of times. The chain carries TRBV6-1 and TRBJ2-7, with 10 nucleotides matching TRBD2. The CDR3 sequence is 14 residues long. The V and J ends lost 5 bases and 7 bases, in that order; junction bases with no gene match: 8. Germline V gene sequence: CDR1 MNHNS, CDR2 SASEGT. CDR3 DNA: TGTGCCAGCAGTAGAGCGGGAGGGAGTGGGGAGCAGTACTTC. It specifies CASSRAGGSGEQYF.

This clonotype was seen many times. The V gene is TRBV5-1, the J gene TRBJ1-2; no clear D gene. V lost 5 bases to trimming and J lost 2 bases, with 13 bases between them. CDR1 SGHRS and CDR2 YFSETQ come from the germline V gene. The CDR3 totals 14 residues. The CDR3 loop is CASRLTTENYGYTF. The CDR3 DNA is TGCGCCAGCAGACTTACGACGGAGAACTATGGCTACACCTTC. The full variable domain, with the rest looked up from reference TRBV5-1 and TRBJ1-2, is KAGVTQTPRYLIKTRGQQVTLSCSPISGHRSVSWYQQTPGQGLQFLFEYFSETQRNKGNFPGRFSGRQFSNSRSEMNVSTLELGDSALYLCASRLTTENYGYTFGSGTRLTVV.

The sample holds many counts of this clonotype. The chain carries TRBV3-1 and TRBJ2-7; no definite D call. There are 15 residues in the CDR3. V lost 1 base and J 2 bases, leaving 12 bases between the germline ends. Germline CDR1 LGHDT, CDR2 YNNKEL (reference sequence). The CDR3 nucleotides are TGTGCCAGCAGCCAAGGTTCCGGAGCTACCTACGAGCAGTACTTC. Protein product: CASSQGSGATYEQYF.

The sample holds a few counts of this clonotype. The V gene is TRBV18, the J gene TRBJ2-3, with 10 bases fitting TRBD2. J gave up 2 bases and V 2 bases, and 1 base lay outside the gene matches. The CDR3 has 15 residues. Germline V lookup: CDR1 KGHSH, CDR2 LQKENI. Written as DNA, the CDR3 is TGTGCCAGCTCACCAACTAGCGGGAACACAGATACGCAGTATTTT. Its protein product is CASSPTSGNTDTQYF.

The rearrangement joins TRBV10-3 to TRBJ2-3, with TRBD2 matching over 8 bases. J was trimmed by 0 bases and V by 9 bases; bases with no gene match: 5. CDR3 length: 14 amino acids. Germline lookup yields CDR1 ENHRY and CDR2 SYGVKD. The CDR3 here is CAISAGASTDTQYF. In DNA, the CDR3 is TGTGCCATTTCAGCGGGAGCTAGCACAGATACGCAGTATTTT.

This clonotype was observed many times. The V and J genes are TRBV24-1 and TRBJ2-7, with 14 bases fitting TRBD2. V lost 9 bases to trimming and J lost 6 bases; unmatched junction nucleotides: 6. This CDR3 spans 14 amino acids. Germline V gene data show CDR1 as KGHDR and CDR2 as SFDVKD. CDR3 in DNA: TGTGCCACCGGGACTAGCGGGAGTTTATCCGAGCAGTACTTC. Its protein product is CATGTSGSLSEQYF.

This clonotype occurred many times. The chain links TRBV20-1 to TRBJ2-7; 9 bases are a match to TRBD1. In germline, CDR1 is DFQATT, CDR2 SNEGSKA (reference sequence). Trimming cost V 0 bases and J 6 bases; bases outside gene matches: 3. The CDR3 length is 13 residues. The CDR3 nucleotides read TGCAGTGCTAGAGATAGGACAGGGGTCGAGCAGTACTTC. Residues: CSARDRTGVEQYF.

This clonotype was detected only a few times. This sequence joins TRBV5-1 and TRBJ2-5; TRBD1 agrees at 12 bases. The V gene's germline CDR1 is SGHRS and CDR2 YFSETQ. The CDR3 is made up of 19 amino acids. The V segment lost 5 bases and the J segment 2 bases; nucleotides outside the gene matches: 16. CDR3 residues: CASSRPTGTGGQRQETQYF. CDR3 coding DNA: TGCGCCAGCAGTCGGCCTACCGGGACAGGGGGCCAAAGGCAAGAGACCCAGTACTTC.

V gene TRBV3-1 combines with J gene TRBJ2-7, with TRBD1 identical over 9 bases. With V trimmed by 2 bases and J by 5 bases, 4 bases remained unmatched. Germline loops: CDR1 LGHDT, CDR2 YNNKEL (reference sequence). The length of the CDR3 is 14 residues. This CDR3 is CASSQRGTGHEQYF. In DNA form, the CDR3 reads TGTGCCAGCAGCCAAAGGGGGACAGGGCACGAGCAGTACTTC.